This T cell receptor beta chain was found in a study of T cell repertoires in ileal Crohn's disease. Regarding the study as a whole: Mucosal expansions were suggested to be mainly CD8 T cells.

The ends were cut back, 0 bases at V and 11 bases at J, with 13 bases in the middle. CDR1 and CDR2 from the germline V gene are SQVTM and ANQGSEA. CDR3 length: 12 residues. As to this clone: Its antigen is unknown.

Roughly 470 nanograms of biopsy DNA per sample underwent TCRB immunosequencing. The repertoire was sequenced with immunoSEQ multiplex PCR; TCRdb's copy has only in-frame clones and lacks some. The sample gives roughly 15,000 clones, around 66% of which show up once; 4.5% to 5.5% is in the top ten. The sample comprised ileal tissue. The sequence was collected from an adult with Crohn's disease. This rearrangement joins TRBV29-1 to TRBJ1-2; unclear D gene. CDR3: CSVEDYDTRYTF. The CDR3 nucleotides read TGCAGCGTTGAAGATTATGACACCCGATACACCTTC.